A selection of T cell receptor beta chains follows, all from one sample in a study of shared clonotypes between healthy human individuals. Sequencing used immunoSEQ multiplex PCR; TCRdb keeps in-frame clones, though not all of them. The table includes fewer than 400,000 clones, 74% detected once. The source material was memory CD4+ T cells sorted from blood. The source is a man younger than 45 in good health. The CDR3 runs from the conserved cysteine through the conserved F or W. The D gene is left open where the match is weak. For some rows the clone size is stated as once, few or many, or as a class when expanded; others skip it.

j_call: TRBJ1-4; v_call: TRBV2; d_call: TRBD1; cdr3_length: 15; clone_size: NA; cdr3_aa: CASAARGTGGEKLFF; cdr3_nt: TGTGCCAGCGCCGCCCGAGGGACAGGGGGAGAAAAACTGTTTTTT
j_call: TRBJ2-7; v_call: TRBV5-6; d_call: TRBD1; cdr3_length: 13; clone_size: NA; cdr3_aa: CASSLGQGLQQYF; cdr3_nt: TGTGCCAGCAGCTTGGGACAGGGGCTCCAGCAGTACTTC
j_call: TRBJ2-7; v_call: TRBV6-1; d_call: NA; cdr3_length: 13; clone_size: NA; cdr3_aa: CASSRAHSYEQYF; cdr3_nt: TGTGCCAGCAGCAGGGCCCACTCCTACGAGCAGTACTTC
j_call: TRBJ2-7; v_call: TRBV5-1; d_call: NA; cdr3_length: 15; clone_size: NA; cdr3_aa: CASNSESGGFDEQYF; cdr3_nt: TGCGCCAGCAATAGCGAGTCTGGGGGCTTCGACGAGCAGTACTTC
j_call: TRBJ1-1; v_call: TRBV2; d_call: NA; cdr3_length: 13; clone_size: few; cdr3_aa: CASSVLGNTEAFF; cdr3_nt: TGTGCCAGCAGTGTCTTGGGCAACACTGAAGCTTTCTTT
j_call: TRBJ2-1; v_call: TRBV7-3; d_call: NA; cdr3_length: 16; clone_size: many; cdr3_aa: CASSPQQAVSYNEQFF; cdr3_nt: TGTGCCAGCAGCCCCCAGCAGGCCGTTTCCTACAATGAGCAGTTCTTC
j_call: TRBJ2-3; v_call: TRBV5-1; d_call: TRBD1; cdr3_length: 14; clone_size: NA; cdr3_aa: CASSPGQGPDTQYF; cdr3_nt: TGCGCCAGCAGTCCGGGACAGGGGCCAGATACGCAGTATTTT
j_call: TRBJ1-3; v_call: TRBV7-6; d_call: NA; cdr3_length: 16; clone_size: NA; cdr3_aa: CASSSDRLGKANTIYF; cdr3_nt: TGTGCCAGCAGCTCTGACAGGCTAGGGAAAGCAAACACCATATATTTT
j_call: TRBJ2-1; v_call: TRBV6-1; d_call: NA; cdr3_length: 14; clone_size: NA; cdr3_aa: CASSEATSYNEQFF; cdr3_nt: TGTGCCAGCAGTGAAGCCACTTCCTACAATGAGCAGTTCTTC
j_call: TRBJ1-2; v_call: TRBV28; d_call: TRBD1; cdr3_length: 16; clone_size: NA; cdr3_aa: CASSLLQPDRVYGYTF; cdr3_nt: TGTGCCAGCAGTTTATTGCAGCCCGACAGGGTCTATGGCTACACCTTC
j_call: TRBJ2-7; v_call: TRBV11-2; d_call: NA; cdr3_length: 13; clone_size: NA; cdr3_aa: CASSSGTMGEQYF; cdr3_nt: TGTGCCAGCAGCTCCGGGACAATGGGCGAGCAGTACTTC
j_call: TRBJ1-4; v_call: TRBV9; d_call: TRBD1; cdr3_length: 17; clone_size: NA; cdr3_aa: CASSARTGSRSDEKLFF; cdr3_nt: TGTGCCAGCAGCGCAAGGACAGGGTCTAGATCGGATGAAAAACTGTTTTTT
j_call: TRBJ1-1; v_call: TRBV7-2; d_call: NA; cdr3_length: 14; clone_size: many; cdr3_aa: CASSLKGANTEAFF; cdr3_nt: TGTGCCAGCAGCTTAAAAGGGGCGAACACTGAAGCTTTCTTT
j_call: TRBJ2-7; v_call: TRBV2; d_call: TRBD2; cdr3_length: 14; clone_size: NA; cdr3_aa: CASSVRLAGHEQYF; cdr3_nt: TGTGCCAGCAGTGTGCGGCTAGCGGGCCACGAGCAGTACTTC
j_call: TRBJ2-7; v_call: TRBV11-2; d_call: TRBD1; cdr3_length: 17; clone_size: NA; cdr3_aa: CASSLRPGQGASYEQYF; cdr3_nt: TGTGCCAGCAGCTTAAGACCGGGACAGGGGGCCTCCTACGAGCAGTACTTC
j_call: TRBJ1-2; v_call: TRBV5-5; d_call: TRBD1; cdr3_length: 15; clone_size: NA; cdr3_aa: CASSLGQGPSYDYTF; cdr3_nt: TGTGCCAGCAGCTTGGGACAGGGGCCCAGCTATGACTACACCTTC
j_call: TRBJ2-2; v_call: TRBV25-1; d_call: NA; cdr3_length: 11; clone_size: NA; cdr3_aa: CASSPTGELFF; cdr3_nt: TGTGCAAGCAGCCCGACCGGGGAGCTGTTTTTT
j_call: TRBJ1-2; v_call: TRBV27; d_call: NA; cdr3_length: 15; clone_size: NA; cdr3_aa: CASSSRTQRDYGYTF; cdr3_nt: TGTGCCAGCAGTTCAAGGACGCAACGGGACTATGGCTACACCTTC
j_call: TRBJ1-3; v_call: TRBV7-8; d_call: NA; cdr3_length: 15; clone_size: once; cdr3_aa: CASSLGVPSGNTIYF; cdr3_nt: TGTGCCAGCAGCTTAGGGGTTCCCTCTGGAAACACCATATATTTT
j_call: TRBJ2-7; v_call: TRBV29-1; d_call: NA; cdr3_length: 14; clone_size: NA; cdr3_aa: CSAKVRPSSYEQYF; cdr3_nt: TGCAGCGCCAAGGTCAGACCGAGCTCCTACGAGCAGTACTTC
j_call: TRBJ2-1; v_call: TRBV25-1; d_call: NA; cdr3_length: 11; clone_size: NA; cdr3_aa: CASSEFREQFF; cdr3_nt: TGTGCCAGCAGTGAGTTTCGAGAGCAGTTCTTC
j_call: TRBJ2-3; v_call: TRBV5-1; d_call: TRBD2; cdr3_length: 16; clone_size: NA; cdr3_aa: CASSSLDSGRADTQYF; cdr3_nt: TGCGCCAGCAGCTCACTAGATAGCGGGAGGGCAGATACGCAGTATTTT
j_call: TRBJ2-6; v_call: TRBV5-6; d_call: NA; cdr3_length: 15; clone_size: NA; cdr3_aa: CASSLEGSGANVLTF; cdr3_nt: TGTGCCAGCAGCTTGGAAGGGTCTGGGGCCAACGTCCTGACTTTC
j_call: TRBJ2-5; v_call: TRBV18; d_call: NA; cdr3_length: 15; clone_size: many; cdr3_aa: CASSPIGSSQETQYF; cdr3_nt: TGTGCCAGCTCACCAATTGGCTCTAGTCAAGAGACCCAGTACTTC
j_call: TRBJ1-4; v_call: TRBV11-2; d_call: NA; cdr3_length: 15; clone_size: NA; cdr3_aa: CASSSGLGSGEKLFF; cdr3_nt: TGTGCCAGCAGCTCCGGTCTGGGTAGTGGTGAAAAACTGTTTTTT